Sequencing of this T cell receptor beta chain was carried out in a study of breast tumors, draining lymph nodes, adjacent tissues. Study observations and caveats: Compared with lymph nodes, tumors were less diverse; compared with nontumor tissue, more. Data fit most tumor T cells coming from lymph node, expanding in tumor. Tumor and nontumor repertoires were significantly more similar in luminal-like than in basal-like breast cancer. Data only fit, rather than demonstrated, lymph node origin of most tumor T cells.

Each CDR3 protein is one row after TCRdb ran MiXCR on the multiplex PCR reads. The profile shows around 140,000 distinct CDR3 sequences, approximately 32% of them singletons. Trimming pared 1 base from V and 0 bases from J, leaving 10 bases between. Germline V gene data show CDR1 as LGHDT and CDR2 as YNNKEL (reference sequence). CDR3 size: 16 residues. Breast cancer patients provided tissue from their axillary draining lymph nodes. The sample holds many counts of this clonotype. Its antigen is currently unknown. V usage is TRBV3-1 and J usage is TRBJ1-3; no firm D call. This receptor was obtained from a female donor with breast cancer. Some clones in this sample may be carry-over from other donors' samples. The sequenced material came from axillary lymph node tissue. The CDR3 reads CASSQAHPSSGNTIYF. For the CDR3, the DNA is TGTGCCAGCAGCCAAGCCCACCCTTCCTCTGGAAACACCATATATTTT.